Following are 8 T cell receptor beta chains from one sample sequenced in a study of CD8 T cells in ankylosing spondylitis. One entry per CDR3 protein results from TCRdb running MiXCR on the 5' RACE reads. There are 130,000 to 150,000 distinct CDR3 sequences in the sample; approximately 9.2% occur only once, and 6% to 9.5% lies in the top ten. The sequencing sample was made of synovial fluid, either unsorted or a sorted T cell fraction (not recorded which). These receptors were obtained from a male donor with ankylosing spondylitis.

In its sample, this clonotype was seen a few times. This chain uses TRBV4-3 with TRBJ1-6; no firm D call. Trimming pared 1 base from V and 7 bases from J, leaving 11 bases between. Germline V gene sequence: CDR1 LGHNA, CDR2 YSLEER. CDR3 length equals 15 residues. CDR3 loop: CASSQVAAGNSPLHF. For the CDR3, the DNA is TGCGCCAGCAGCCAAGTGGCTGCGGGGAATTCACCCCTCCACTTT.

This clonotype qualifies as medium-sized (0.01 to 0.1%). The genes are TRBV11-2 and TRBJ1-5; TRBD1 matches 7 bases. The CDR3 spans 14 residues. Germline V gene data show CDR1 as SGHAT and CDR2 as FQNNGV. The V and J ends lost 3 bases and 2 bases, in that order; junction bases with no gene match: 1. The CDR3 DNA follows: TGTGCCAGCAGCTTCGGACAGGGCAATCAGCCCCAGCATTTT. Amino acids: CASSFGQGNQPQHF.

This clonotype was found a few times. The chain links TRBV20-1 to TRBJ2-7; 8 bases align to TRBD1. The CDR3 covers 12 residues. Per germline, CDR1 DFQATT and CDR2 SNEGSKA (reference sequence). In nucleotides, the CDR3 is TGCAGGCCTTCCAGGGGGCCCTACGAGCAGTACTTC. As protein: CRPSRGPYEQYF.

This clonotype was found a few times. The genes are TRBV11-2 and TRBJ2-5; D not resolved. The germline V gene encodes CDR1 SGHAT and CDR2 FQNNGV. V lost 4 bases and J lost 8, with 17 bases in between. The CDR3 has 14 residues. DNA for the CDR3: TGTGCCAGCAGCTCTCAAAGAGTTGCAAGCACCCAGTACTTC. Protein sequence: CASSSQRVASTQYF. The variable domain in full, with the rest retrieved from reference TRBV11-2 and TRBJ2-5, is EAGVAQSPRYKIIEKRQSVAFWCNPISGHATLYWYQQILGQGPKLLIQFQNNGVVDDSQLPKDRFSAERLKGVDSTLKIQPAKLEDSAVYLCASSSQRVASTQYFGPGTRLLVL.

This clonotype was seen a few times. CDR3 sequence (DNA): TGTGCCAGCCTGGCCCAGTTCATGAACACTGAAGCTTTCTTT. It translates to CASLAQFMNTEAFF. The chain recombines TRBV2 with TRBJ1-1; D is unresolved. Germline V gene lookup returns CDR1 SNHLY and CDR2 FYNNEI. Trimming pared 8 bases from V and 0 bases from J, leaving 13 bases between. This CDR3 spans 14 amino acids.

This clonotype was seen repeatedly, ten times or more. V is TRBV7-6 and J is TRBJ2-7, with D possibly being TRBD1 or TRBD2 (7 bases each). V was trimmed by 5 bases and J by 4 bases, leaving 18 bases between them. There are 15 residues in the CDR3. The germline V gene encodes CDR1 SGHVS and CDR2 FNYEAQ. The CDR3 DNA follows: TGTGCCAGCAGCCCCGCGGGGGACAGAGGGTACGAGCAGTACTTC. Its protein is CASSPAGDRGYEQYF.

The V and J genes are TRBV4-3 and TRBJ2-5; D gene uncertain. The length of the CDR3 is 14 residues. Germline CDR1 is LGHNA and CDR2 is YSLEER. Trimming removed 3 bases from V and 1 base from J, with 9 bases in between. The CDR3 nucleotides read TGCGCCAGCAGCCAGGCAGGAGCCCAAGAGACCCAGTACTTC. Residues: CASSQAGAQETQYF.

The CDR3 coding sequence is TGTGCCAGCTCACCATATGCTAGCTTCGAGACCCAGTACTTC. This encodes CASSPYASFETQYF. This chain links TRBV18 with TRBJ2-5, with a weak D call TRBD2 (5 bases). V lost 2 bases and J lost 5, with 12 bases in between. The CDR3 covers 14 residues. From germline, CDR1 is KGHSH and CDR2 LQKENI.